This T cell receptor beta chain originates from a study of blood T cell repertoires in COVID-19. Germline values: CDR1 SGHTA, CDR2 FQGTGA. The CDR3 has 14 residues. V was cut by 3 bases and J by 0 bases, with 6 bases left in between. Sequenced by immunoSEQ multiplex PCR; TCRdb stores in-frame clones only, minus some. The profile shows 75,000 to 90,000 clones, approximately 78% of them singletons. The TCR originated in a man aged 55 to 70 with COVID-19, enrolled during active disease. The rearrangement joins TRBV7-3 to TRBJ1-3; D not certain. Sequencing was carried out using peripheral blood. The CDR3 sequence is CASSFGPSGNTIYF. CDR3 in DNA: TGTGCCAGCAGCTTCGGTCCCTCTGGAAACACCATATATTTT.